What follows are 27 T cell receptor beta chains derived from one specimen sequenced in a study of Graves' ophthalmopathy and Graves' hyperthyroidism. Investigators amplified TCR beta CDR3 regions from RNA transcripts. Second-round multiplex PCR came after first-round RT-PCR with HTBI primers. TCRdb ran MiXCR on the multiplex PCR reads and lists one entry per CDR3 protein. The data hold more than 300,000 distinct CDR3 sequences, with approximately 15% observed a single time. Sequenced input: peripheral blood. These receptors all come from a woman aged 18 to 35 with stable Graves' hyperthyroidism.

This clonotype was observed a handful of times. CDR3 protein: CASSHPGDRVMNTEAFF. The CDR3 DNA sequence: TGTGCCAGCAGCCATCCCGGGGACAGGGTGATGAACACTGAAGCTTTCTTT. The chain recombines TRBV14 with TRBJ1-1; the match to TRBD1 covers 9 bases. Trimming removed 3 bases from V and 0 bases from J; junction bases left unmatched: 8. This CDR3 spans 17 amino acids. The germline V gene encodes CDR1 SGHDN and CDR2 FVKESK.

This clonotype has a count of ten or more. The V gene is TRBV19, the J gene TRBJ2-2, with TRBD1 identical over 7 bases. This CDR3 has 14 amino acids. Germline loops: CDR1 LNHDA, CDR2 SQIVND (reference sequence). The junction had 6 bases not matched to a gene; V was cut back by 7 bases and J by 4 bases. Here the CDR3 DNA reads TGTGCCAGTACCCCCCGACAGGGCACCGGGGAGCTGTTTTTT. Its protein is CASTPRQGTGELFF.

This clonotype occurred many times. The rearrangement uses TRBV12-3 or TRBV12-4 and TRBJ1-2; no definite D call. This CDR3 contains 15 residues. V lost 4 bases and J 2 bases, leaving 14 bases between the germline ends. CDR3 nucleotide sequence: TGTGCCAGCAGTTCCTCCCAAAGGCGGAACTATGGCTACACCTTC. Amino acids: CASSSSQRRNYGYTF.

This chain connects TRBV12-5 to TRBJ1-5; 11 bases align to TRBD1. CDR3 size: 15 residues. The V gene's germline CDR1 is LGHNT and CDR2 FRNRAP. The V segment lost 7 bases and the J segment 7 bases; nucleotides outside the gene matches: 9. For the CDR3, the DNA is TGTGCTAGTGCCCCAGGACAGGGGGCACGACAGCCCCAGCATTTT. Translation: CASAPGQGARQPQHF.

This clonotype was observed many times. The chain combines TRBV12-3 or TRBV12-4 with TRBJ1-5; TRBD1 matches at 8 bases. V lost 5 bases to trimming and J lost 1 base; unmatched junction nucleotides: 4. CDR3 length equals 15 residues. The CDR3 DNA is TGTGCCAGCAGTAGACAGGGGTTGAGCAATCAGCCCCAGCATTTT. Its protein product is CASSRQGLSNQPQHF.

This clonotype was recorded a few times. The rearrangement links TRBV6-2 or TRBV6-3 to TRBJ1-5; D is ambiguous. Germline V gene sequence: CDR1 MNHEY, CDR2 SVGEGT. This CDR3 is built from 13 residues. V dropped 8 bases and J dropped 1 base, with 9 bases sitting between them. The CDR3 loop reads CASEVDSNQPQHF. The CDR3 coding sequence is TGTGCCAGCGAGGTGGACAGCAATCAGCCCCAGCATTTT.

The chain joins TRBV12-3 or TRBV12-4 to TRBJ1-2, with 7 bases aligning to TRBD1. After removal of 8 bases from V and 7 bases from J, the junction contained 7 bases not matched to a gene. The CDR3 is 12 amino acids. CDR3 sequence: CASQTGVSGYTF. Written as DNA, the CDR3 is TGTGCCAGCCAAACAGGGGTTAGTGGCTACACCTTC.

This clonotype was detected ten times or more. The CDR3 DNA reads TGCAGCGTTGCCCAGGGGGCGCCCACCGGGGAGCTGTTTTTT. It translates to CSVAQGAPTGELFF. The chain carries TRBV29-1 and TRBJ2-2, with 8 nucleotides matching TRBD1. This CDR3 is built from 14 residues. The trim removed 4 bases at V and 4 bases at J, leaving 5 bases unmatched. CDR1 and CDR2 from the germline V gene are SQVTM and ANQGSEA.

This clonotype appeared many times. The V gene is TRBV28, the J gene TRBJ1-1; D is possibly TRBD1 (5 bases). Germline CDR1 MDHEN, CDR2 SYDVKM. The CDR3 has 14 amino acids. V dropped 3 bases and J dropped 0 bases, with 8 bases sitting between them. The CDR3 sequence is CASSLGDVNTEAFF. Here the CDR3 DNA reads TGTGCCAGCAGTTTGGGGGACGTGAACACTGAAGCTTTCTTT.

This clonotype was seen at least ten times. The chain links TRBV6-5 to TRBJ1-1; tentatively, D is TRBD1 (6 bases). Germline V CDR1 and CDR2: MNHEY, SVGAGI. The CDR3 has 16 amino acids. Trimming removed 2 bases from V and 3 bases from J, with 16 bases in between. Here the CDR3 DNA reads TGTGCCAGCAGTTACCGCTTGGGGGGGGCGGACACTGAAGCTTTCTTT. Its translation is CASSYRLGGADTEAFF.

CDR3 sequence reads: CASSWREAYEQYF. CDR3 bases: TGTGCCAGCAGTTGGCGGGAGGCGTACGAGCAGTACTTC. The rearrangement uses TRBV6-2 or TRBV6-3 and TRBJ2-7, with 8 bases identical to TRBD2. In germline, CDR1 is MNHEY, CDR2 SVGEGT. V was clipped by 4 bases and J by 4 bases; unmatched bases: 3. This CDR3 has 13 amino acids.

In the case of this clonotype: A much larger clone differs from this one at a single base, so this may be a read error. Since the CDR3 does not end with the conserved phenylalanine or tryptophan, this likely comes from a read error. The V call is TRBV11-2, the J call TRBJ1-2; D remains unclear. From germline, CDR1 is SGHAT and CDR2 FQNNGV. The CDR3 is made up of 13 amino acids. The ends were cut back, 3 bases at V and 10 bases at J, with 15 bases in the middle. The CDR3 here is CASSFSSSSDYTV. The DNA of the CDR3 is TGTGCCAGCAGCTTCTCTTCTTCAAGTGACTACACCGTC.

This clonotype came up many times. The chain employs TRBV19 and TRBJ1-1; D unclear. Trimming took 0 bases from V and 5 from J, leaving 25 bases between them. Germline V gene lookup returns CDR1 LNHDA and CDR2 SQIVND (reference sequence). This CDR3 region has 19 residues. This CDR3 is CASSIDEYLQKADGTEAFF. In DNA form, the CDR3 reads TGTGCCAGTAGTATAGATGAATATCTGCAAAAGGCTGACGGGACTGAAGCTTTCTTT.

At least ten counts were recorded for this clonotype. This rearrangement joins TRBV27 to TRBJ1-2; maybe TRBD1 (5 bases). Germline-derived CDR1 and CDR2 are MNHEY and SMNVEV (reference sequence). The V end was cut by 5 bases, the J end by 0 bases, with 16 bases between. The CDR3 sequence is 16 residues long. The CDR3 protein is CASSPLQRGANYGYTF. The CDR3 DNA follows: TGTGCCAGCAGTCCCTTACAACGGGGCGCTAACTATGGCTACACCTTC.

Ten or more counts support this clonotype. The chain is built from TRBV7-2 and TRBJ1-1, with D unresolved. CDR3 length: 13 amino acids. V was pared by 1 base and J by 6 bases, with 9 bases between. The germline CDR1 and CDR2 sequences are SGHTA and FQGNSA. In DNA, the CDR3 is TGTGCCAGCAGCTTAGACCCGGGGTCTGAAGCTTTCTTT. Amino acid sequence: CASSLDPGSEAFF.

This clonotype has ten or more counts. The rearrangement uses TRBV4-1 and TRBJ2-7; a possible D gene is TRBD2 (5 bases). CDR3 length: 16 amino acids. CDR1 is MGHRA and CDR2 is YSYEKL in the germline V gene. The V end lost 0 bases, the J end lost 4 bases, and 16 bases lay between the germline ends. CDR3 amino acids: CASSQERESLAYEQYF. In DNA, the CDR3 is TGCGCCAGCAGCCAAGAGAGGGAGAGCCTCGCATACGAGCAGTACTTC.

The sample holds many counts of this clonotype. V is TRBV5-1 and J is TRBJ1-1; 7 positions agree with TRBD1. V was pared by 2 bases and J by 6 bases, with 16 bases of the junction left unmatched. The CDR3 spans 17 residues. The germline gives CDR1 SGHRS, CDR2 YFSETQ. CDR3 coding DNA: TGCGCCAGCAGCTTACGCAGTACAGGGGATAGGGACGCTGAAGCTTTCTTT. This encodes CASSLRSTGDRDAEAFF.

At least ten counts were recorded for this clonotype. The chain uses TRBV12-3 or TRBV12-4 and TRBJ1-3; D is undetermined. There are 14 residues in the CDR3. The germline V and J ends were trimmed by 7 bases and 0 bases, with 10 bases remaining between them. The CDR3, as DNA: TGTGCCAGCACCATGGGGAGCTCTGGAAACACCATATATTTT. It yields the protein CASTMGSSGNTIYF.

This clonotype occurred many times. The J gene is TRBJ1-5, the V gene TRBV6-1; D is undetermined. The CDR3 consists of 14 residues. V was pared by 8 bases and J by 6 bases, with 17 bases between. Germline CDR1 and CDR2: MNHNS and SASEGT. CDR3 DNA sequence: TGTGCCAGCGCGGAGTTATTGGGTTCTCAGCCCCAGCATTTT. It is translated as CASAELLGSQPQHF.

This clonotype was counted at least ten times. This chain links TRBV6-1 with TRBJ1-6; D gene ambiguous. The V gene's germline CDR1 is MNHNS and CDR2 SASEGT. CDR3 size: 13 residues. Trimming removed 3 bases from V and 10 bases from J, with 10 bases in between. CDR3 coding DNA: TGTGCCAGCAGTGAGGACCTCAGGTCACCCCTCCACTTT. This encodes CASSEDLRSPLHF.

This clonotype was found a few times. A much larger clone differs from this one at a single base, so this may be a read error. J is TRBJ1-2 and V is TRBV19; TRBD1 matches at 7 bases. J lost 11 bases, V lost 7 bases, and 13 bases had no gene match. Germline lookup yields CDR1 LNHDA and CDR2 SQIVND (reference sequence). This CDR3 is built from 13 residues. CDR3 loop: CASTTWDSSKYTF. Here the CDR3 DNA reads TGTGCCAGTACCACTTGGGACAGCTCGAAGTACACCTTC. The variable domain in full, with the rest retrieved from reference TRBV19 and TRBJ1-2, is DGGITQSPKYLFRKEGQNVTLSCEQNLNHDAMYWYRQDPGQGLRLIYYSQIVNDFQKGDIAEGYSVSREKKESFPLTVTSAQKNPTAFYLCASTTWDSSKYTFGSGTRLTVV.

This clonotype was counted ten times or more. J is TRBJ2-2 and V is TRBV6-1, with TRBD1 identical over 9 bases. Germline V gene lookup returns CDR1 MNHNS and CDR2 SASEGT. CDR3 size: 15 residues. Losses at the gene ends were 2 bases for V and 4 bases for J; bases not matched to a gene: 2. CDR3 sequence: CASSEWDRATGELFF. Here the CDR3 DNA reads TGTGCCAGCAGTGAATGGGACAGGGCCACCGGGGAGCTGTTTTTT.

In its sample, this clonotype was seen many times. The genes are TRBV7-2 and TRBJ1-6; D unclear. Germline lookup yields CDR1 SGHTA and CDR2 FQGNSA. Trimming left V 4 bases short and J 6 bases short, with 22 bases between. This CDR3 comprises 18 residues. DNA for the CDR3: TGTGCCAGCAGCTCAACCTCCGGGGTCGGCGGGCGTAATTCACCCCTCCACTTT. Amino acids: CASSSTSGVGGRNSPLHF.

This clonotype was detected many times. The gene calls are TRBV7-9 and TRBJ1-2, with TRBD1 identical over 11 bases. Germline assignment: CDR1 SEHNR and CDR2 FQNEAQ (reference sequence). The CDR3 has 15 amino acids. V gave up 5 bases and J gave up 8 bases; unmatched junction bases: 10. CDR3 region: CASSQGRDRGKGYTF. CDR3 DNA sequence: TGTGCCAGCAGCCAGGGCAGGGACAGGGGGAAAGGCTACACCTTC.

This clonotype has ten or more counts. This chain uses TRBV6-2 or TRBV6-3 with TRBJ1-2; D is unresolved. CDR3 length equals 13 residues. V lost 8 bases and J lost 3, with 13 bases in between. The germline V gene encodes CDR1 MNHEY and CDR2 SVGEGT. CDR3 sequence (DNA): TGTGCCAGCGGAGTCGAGAGGTACTATGGCTACACCTTC. It specifies CASGVERYYGYTF.

This clonotype occurred a few times. This chain links TRBV27 with TRBJ1-1; D uncertain. Germline V lookup: CDR1 MNHEY, CDR2 SMNVEV (reference sequence). Trimming stripped 2 bases from V and 3 bases from J, with 7 bases between. The CDR3 totals 13 residues. Here the CDR3 DNA reads TGTGCCAGCAGTTTAACTCGGGACACTGAAGCTTTCTTT. Its translation: CASSLTRDTEAFF.

This clonotype was seen ten or more times. V usage is TRBV11-3 and J usage is TRBJ1-1, with 8 bases that match TRBD1. The CDR3 length is 18 residues. Germline CDR1 and CDR2: SGHNT and YENEEA. Losses at the gene ends were 1 base for V and 0 bases for J; bases not matched to a gene: 10. The CDR3 sequence: CASSLGGRGPSMNTEAFF. DNA of the CDR3: TGTGCCAGCAGCTTAGGTGGCAGGGGGCCTTCAATGAACACTGAAGCTTTCTTT.